A selection of T cell receptor beta chains follows, all from one sample in a study of T cell repertoires in cytomegalovirus infection. TCRdb processed the reads anew with MiXCR; each CDR3 protein has one entry. The sample has approximately 390,000 distinct CDR3 sequences, roughly 34% seen once. Their antigen targets remain unknown. Sequencing used cultured PBMCs, obtained from culture after CMV antigen stimulation. These receptor sequences come from a human donor in good health (CMV status not recorded). Some clones in this sample may be carry-over from other donors' samples. Both conserved end residues are part of each CDR3. Each record gives: J gene, V gene, CDR3 protein.

J gene: TRBJ1-1; V gene: TRBV11-1; CDR3 protein: CASSFGGSATEAFF
J gene: TRBJ2-7; V gene: TRBV7-2; CDR3 protein: CASSHRIHASGIGYEQYF
J gene: TRBJ2-3; V gene: TRBV5-4; CDR3 protein: CASSSYKSLTDTQYF
J gene: TRBJ2-1; V gene: TRBV14; CDR3 protein: CASSQSDRHEQFF
J gene: TRBJ1-1; V gene: TRBV30; CDR3 protein: CAWSSRDRDLNEAFF
J gene: TRBJ2-1; V gene: TRBV4-1; CDR3 protein: CASSLRLAGGTYNEQFF
J gene: TRBJ2-1; V gene: TRBV9; CDR3 protein: CASSVDGRVSAEQFF
J gene: TRBJ2-1; V gene: TRBV14; CDR3 protein: CASSLRTSGSSYNEQFF
J gene: TRBJ2-1; V gene: TRBV6-6; CDR3 protein: CASSPGTRLSHNEQFF
J gene: TRBJ1-5; V gene: TRBV6-2/TRBV6-3; CDR3 protein: CASSYNWESQPQHF
J gene: TRBJ2-5; V gene: TRBV12-3/TRBV12-4; CDR3 protein: CASSLPPQGRGETQYF
J gene: TRBJ2-2; V gene: TRBV28; CDR3 protein: CASSRGTAGELFF
J gene: TRBJ2-1; V gene: TRBV6-2/TRBV6-3; CDR3 protein: CASSPYFAGGLRGKHSNEQFF
J gene: TRBJ1-1; V gene: TRBV25-1; CDR3 protein: CASSKGQGRSPEAFF
J gene: TRBJ2-1; V gene: TRBV6-2/TRBV6-3; CDR3 protein: CASDPGLAGYNEQFF
J gene: TRBJ2-1; V gene: TRBV19; CDR3 protein: CASKSAVIYNEQFF
J gene: TRBJ2-7; V gene: TRBV7-2; CDR3 protein: CASSLRTSWPDEQYF
J gene: TRBJ2-7; V gene: TRBV6-6; CDR3 protein: CASRLSTGRTAYEQYF
J gene: TRBJ2-1; V gene: TRBV4-1; CDR3 protein: CASSNKGSRGDNEQFF
J gene: TRBJ1-3; V gene: TRBV12-3/TRBV12-4; CDR3 protein: CASSLVRVRDTIYF
J gene: TRBJ2-3; V gene: TRBV29-1; CDR3 protein: CSVLAGGADTQYF
J gene: TRBJ2-1; V gene: TRBV11-2; CDR3 protein: CASRSGRSSYNEQFF
J gene: TRBJ1-3; V gene: TRBV7-6; CDR3 protein: CASSLKDKSSGNTIYF
J gene: TRBJ1-6; V gene: TRBV30; CDR3 protein: CAWSVSGGLAPLHF
J gene: TRBJ2-2; V gene: TRBV4-2; CDR3 protein: CASSPRSGLYTGELFF
J gene: TRBJ1-1; V gene: TRBV28; CDR3 protein: CASSLVGFEAFF